This is a list of T cell receptor beta chains from one sample in a study of cytomegalovirus exposure and HLA in healthy donors. Assay: immunoSEQ multiplex PCR; the TCRdb copy retains only in-frame clones and omits some. Of roughly 110,000 clones listed, over 70% are singletons. The specimen was PBMCs. These receptors were taken from a man under 40 in good health and CMV-seronegative. Each CDR3 is given with its conserved first and last residue. Each record gives: J gene, clone size, V gene, D gene, CDR3 protein, CDR3 DNA. D genes are given only for firm matches. Not all rows give a size; the values are once, few, many and, for expanded clones, a class.

>TRBJ2-1|few|TRBV5-5|.
CASSSPYNEQFF
TGTGCCAGCAGCTCCCCGTACAATGAGCAGTTCTTC
>TRBJ1-2|.|TRBV6-5|TRBD1
CASSYSTGDGYTF
TGTGCCAGCAGTTACTCAACAGGGGATGGCTACACCTTC
>TRBJ2-1|few|TRBV7-8|.
CASSPVGGYEQFF
TGTGCCAGCAGCCCGGTGGGAGGCTATGAGCAGTTCTTC
>TRBJ1-1|.|TRBV6-6|.
CAIHRQGIVNTEAFF
TGTGCCATACACCGGCAGGGGATAGTGAACACTGAAGCTTTCTTT
>TRBJ2-7|.|TRBV10-3|TRBD1
CASSLTTGGYDEQYF
TGTGCCAGCAGTTTAACGACAGGGGGCTACGACGAGCAGTACTTC
>TRBJ1-6|.|TRBV6-1|.
CASSEISTGSPLHF
TGTGCCAGCAGCGAGATATCGACTGGGTCACCCCTCCACTTT
>TRBJ2-3|.|TRBV9|TRBD2
CASSSGGGDTQYF
TGTGCCAGCAGCTCCGGGGGGGGAGATACGCAGTATTTT
>TRBJ2-3|.|TRBV9|.
CASSPTGSDTQYF
TGTGCCAGCAGCCCGACAGGTTCAGATACGCAGTATTTT
>TRBJ2-5|once|TRBV5-4|TRBD1
CASSPGQGARETQYF
TGTGCCAGCAGCCCCGGACAGGGGGCGAGGGAGACCCAGTACTTC
>TRBJ2-7|.|TRBV10-2|TRBD1
CASSPPGQGDREQYF
TGCGCCAGCAGCCCTCCGGGACAGGGGGATCGGGAGCAGTACTTC
>TRBJ2-7|once|TRBV2|.
CASSDLRQGSYEQYF
TGTGCCAGCAGCGACCTCCGGCAGGGTTCCTACGAGCAGTACTTC
>TRBJ2-7|few|TRBV10-3|.
CAISDNYEQYF
TGTGCCATCAGTGACAACTACGAGCAGTACTTC
>TRBJ1-2|few|TRBV30|.
CAWSVRGTGAFYGYTF
TGTGCCTGGAGTGTACGCGGGACCGGGGCCTTCTATGGCTACACCTTC
>TRBJ1-2|.|TRBV25-1|.
CASSDQGPRGYTF
TGTGCCAGCAGTGACCAGGGCCCCAGGGGCTACACCTTC
>TRBJ2-1|.|TRBV14|.
CASSQVQASEQFF
TGTGCCAGCAGCCAAGTCCAGGCCAGTGAGCAGTTCTTC
>TRBJ2-1|.|TRBV5-4|TRBD2
CASTQSRGVNNEQFF
TGTGCCAGCACCCAATCACGGGGGGTTAACAATGAGCAGTTCTTC
>TRBJ2-6|.|TRBV5-1|.
CASSLYSGANVLTF
TGCGCCAGCAGCTTGTACTCTGGGGCCAACGTCCTGACTTTC
>TRBJ2-5|.|TRBV7-2|.
CASSSRVQETQYF
TGTGCCAGCAGCTCCCGGGTCCAAGAGACCCAGTACTTC
>TRBJ1-2|.|TRBV4-1|TRBD1
CASSQGSARGNYGYTF
TGCGCCAGCAGCCAAGGTTCTGCCAGGGGGAACTATGGCTACACCTTC
>TRBJ2-1|once|TRBV6-1|.
CASTDGEGSYNEQFF
TGTGCCAGCACCGACGGAGAGGGTAGCTACAATGAGCAGTTCTTC
>TRBJ2-2|.|TRBV5-4|TRBD2
CASSLAGGSTGELFF
TGTGCCAGCAGCCTAGCGGGAGGGTCGACCGGGGAGCTGTTTTTT
>TRBJ2-7|many|TRBV10-3|TRBD2
CAISESREGHEQYF
TGTGCCATCAGTGAGTCGCGGGAGGGCCACGAGCAGTACTTC
>TRBJ2-7|.|TRBV29-1|TRBD2
CSVRLADYYEQYF
TGCAGCGTCCGACTAGCAGATTACTACGAGCAGTACTTC
>TRBJ1-4|.|TRBV7-9|.
CASSLPLRQATNEKLFF
TGTGCCAGCAGCTTACCCCTAAGACAGGCAACTAATGAAAAACTGTTTTTT
>TRBJ2-5|.|TRBV5-1|TRBD2
CASSFASGIQETQYF
TGCGCCAGCAGCTTCGCTAGCGGTATCCAAGAGACCCAGTACTTC
>TRBJ2-5|once|TRBV7-3|TRBD1
CASSRQGQETQYF
TGTGCCAGCAGCAGACAGGGGCAAGAGACCCAGTACTTC
>TRBJ1-6|.|TRBV7-8|.
CASSPTFSSPLHF
TGTGCCAGCAGCCCGACATTTTCCTCACCCCTCCACTTT
>TRBJ2-1|.|TRBV6-5|.
CASSMEGLNEQFF
TGTGCCAGCAGTATGGAGGGGCTCAATGAGCAGTTCTTC
>TRBJ2-5|.|TRBV7-9|.
CASSFGGSRETQYF
TGTGCCAGCAGCTTCGGGGGTAGTCGCGAGACCCAGTACTTC
>TRBJ2-5|.|TRBV9|.
CASSVGGRRGETQYF
TGTGCCAGCAGCGTAGGAGGCCGCCGTGGAGAGACCCAGTACTTC
>TRBJ2-7|.|TRBV19|.
CASSMSTSYEQYF
TGTGCCAGTAGTATGTCGACTAGCTACGAGCAGTACTTC
>TRBJ2-7|.|TRBV7-3|.
CASSFTGFQGEQYF
TGTGCCAGCAGCTTTACAGGATTTCAGGGGGAGCAGTACTTC
>TRBJ1-1|.|TRBV9|TRBD1
CASSPGGTGDTEAFF
TGTGCCAGCAGCCCCGGAGGGACAGGGGACACTGAAGCTTTCTTT
>TRBJ1-1|once|TRBV7-6|.
CASSKHEGVITEAFF
TGTGCCAGCAGTAAGCATGAGGGGGTTATTACTGAAGCTTTCTTT
>TRBJ1-1|.|TRBV9|TRBD1
CASSARTGQGEAFF
TGTGCCAGCAGCGCGCGGACAGGGCAAGGTGAAGCTTTCTTT
>TRBJ2-3|.|TRBV7-3|TRBD2
CASSLAGGTDTQYF
TGTGCCAGCTCACTAGCGGGGGGCACAGATACGCAGTATTTT
>TRBJ2-1|.|TRBV25-1|TRBD2
CASSELTSGRDNEQFF
TGTGCCAGCAGTGAACTGACTAGCGGGAGGGATAATGAGCAGTTCTTC
>TRBJ1-5|.|TRBV6-1|TRBD1
CASSDPDRGGNQPQHF
TGTGCCAGCAGTGATCCGGACAGGGGTGGCAATCAGCCCCAGCATTTT
>TRBJ1-1|.|TRBV5-1|.
CASSVDGGNTEAFF
TGCGCCAGCAGCGTTGACGGGGGGAACACTGAAGCTTTCTTT
>TRBJ2-3|.|TRBV9|.
CASSKPGSLDTQYF
TGTGCCAGCAGCAAGCCAGGGTCCCTGGATACGCAGTATTTT